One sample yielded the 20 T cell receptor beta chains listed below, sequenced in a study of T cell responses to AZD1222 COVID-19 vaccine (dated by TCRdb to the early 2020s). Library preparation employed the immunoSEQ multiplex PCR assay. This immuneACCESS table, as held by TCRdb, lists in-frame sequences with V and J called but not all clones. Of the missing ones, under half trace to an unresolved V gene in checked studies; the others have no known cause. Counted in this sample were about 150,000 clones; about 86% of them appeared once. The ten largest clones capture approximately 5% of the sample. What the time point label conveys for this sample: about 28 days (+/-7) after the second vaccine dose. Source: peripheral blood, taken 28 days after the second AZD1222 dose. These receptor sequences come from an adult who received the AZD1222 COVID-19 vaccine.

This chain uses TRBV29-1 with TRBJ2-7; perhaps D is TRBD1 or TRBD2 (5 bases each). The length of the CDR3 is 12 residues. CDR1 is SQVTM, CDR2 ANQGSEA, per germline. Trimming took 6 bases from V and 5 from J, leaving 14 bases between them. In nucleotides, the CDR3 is TGCAGCGTGACCCCCTTGGGGGACGAGCAGTACTTC. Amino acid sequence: CSVTPLGDEQYF.

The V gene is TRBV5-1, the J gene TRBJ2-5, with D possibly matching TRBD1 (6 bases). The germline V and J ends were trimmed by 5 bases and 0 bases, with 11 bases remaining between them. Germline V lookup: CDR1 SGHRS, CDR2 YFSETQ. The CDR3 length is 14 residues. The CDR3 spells CASSRDNYQETQYF. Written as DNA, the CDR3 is TGCGCCAGCAGTAGGGACAACTACCAAGAGACCCAGTACTTC.

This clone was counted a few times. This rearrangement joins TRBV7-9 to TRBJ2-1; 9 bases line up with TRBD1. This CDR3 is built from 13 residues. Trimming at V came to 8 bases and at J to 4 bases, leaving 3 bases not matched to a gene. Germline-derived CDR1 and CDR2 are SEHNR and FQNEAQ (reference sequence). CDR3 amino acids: CASGDREYNEQFF. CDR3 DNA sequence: TGTGCCAGCGGGGACAGGGAATACAATGAGCAGTTCTTC.

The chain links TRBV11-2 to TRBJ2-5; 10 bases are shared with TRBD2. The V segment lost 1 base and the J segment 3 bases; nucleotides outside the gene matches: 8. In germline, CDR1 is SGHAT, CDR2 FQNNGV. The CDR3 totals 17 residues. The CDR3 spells CASSLVGLAGAKETQYF. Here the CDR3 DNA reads TGTGCCAGCAGCTTAGTAGGCCTAGCGGGGGCCAAAGAGACCCAGTACTTC.

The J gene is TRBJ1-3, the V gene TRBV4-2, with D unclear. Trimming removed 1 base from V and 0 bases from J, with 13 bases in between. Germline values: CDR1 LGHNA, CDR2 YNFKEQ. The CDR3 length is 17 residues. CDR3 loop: CASSQAPGSSSGNTIYF. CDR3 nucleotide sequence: TGTGCCAGCAGCCAAGCCCCCGGCTCGAGCTCTGGAAACACCATATATTTT.

CDR3 sequence: CAISDRTASNSPLHF. Written as DNA, the CDR3 is TGTGCCATCAGTGATCGGACAGCTTCTAATTCACCCCTCCACTTT. The V and J genes are TRBV10-3 and TRBJ1-6; TRBD1 is a possible D gene (6 bases). The V gene lost 3 bases and the J gene lost 6 bases, with 12 bases spanning the gap. The length of the CDR3 is 15 residues. Looked up from germline, CDR1 is ENHRY and CDR2 is SYGVKD.

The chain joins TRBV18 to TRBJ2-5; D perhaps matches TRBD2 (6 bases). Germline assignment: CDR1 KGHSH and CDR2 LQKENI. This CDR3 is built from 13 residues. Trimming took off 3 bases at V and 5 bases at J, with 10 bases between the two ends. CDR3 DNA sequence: TGTGCCAGCTCACCGGGAGGCTCGGAGACCCAGTACTTC. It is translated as CASSPGGSETQYF.

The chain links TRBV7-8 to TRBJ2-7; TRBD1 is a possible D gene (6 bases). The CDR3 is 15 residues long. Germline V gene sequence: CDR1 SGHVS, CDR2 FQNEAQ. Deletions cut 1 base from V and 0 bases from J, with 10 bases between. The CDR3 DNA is TGTGCCAGCAGCTTAGGGGGGCGGGCCTCCTACGAGCAGTACTTC. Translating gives CASSLGGRASYEQYF. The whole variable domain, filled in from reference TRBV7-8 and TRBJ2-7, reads GAGVSQSPRYKVAKRGQDVALRCDPISGHVSLFWYQQALGQGPEFLTYFQNEAQLDKSGLPSDRFFAERPEGSVSTLKIQRTQQEDSAVYLCASSLGGRASYEQYFGPGTRLTVT.

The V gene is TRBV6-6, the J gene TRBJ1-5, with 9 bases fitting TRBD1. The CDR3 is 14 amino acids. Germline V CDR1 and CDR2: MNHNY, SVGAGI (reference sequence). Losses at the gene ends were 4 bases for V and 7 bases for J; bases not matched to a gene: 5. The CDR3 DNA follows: TGTGCCAGCAGTTTGGGACAGGGCGGGCAGCCCCAGCATTTT. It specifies CASSLGQGGQPQHF.

The CDR3 here is CASSSFGGPMLQETQYF. The CDR3 DNA reads as TGTGCCAGCAGTTCGTTCGGGGGGCCCATGCTTCAAGAGACCCAGTACTTC. The chain joins TRBV28 to TRBJ2-5, with TRBD2 as a possible D gene (7 bases). V lost 4 bases and J 2 bases, leaving 20 bases between the germline ends. Per germline, CDR1 MDHEN and CDR2 SYDVKM. The CDR3 has 17 amino acids.

The CDR3 region has the DNA TGTGCCAGCAGCATCGGGACAGTCTCTGGAAACACCATATATTTT. Translating gives CASSIGTVSGNTIYF. The chain couples TRBV21-1 to TRBJ1-3; TRBD1, as called in the table, went unchecked against the DNA. TRBV21-1 has pseudogene status. CDR3 length: 15 amino acids.

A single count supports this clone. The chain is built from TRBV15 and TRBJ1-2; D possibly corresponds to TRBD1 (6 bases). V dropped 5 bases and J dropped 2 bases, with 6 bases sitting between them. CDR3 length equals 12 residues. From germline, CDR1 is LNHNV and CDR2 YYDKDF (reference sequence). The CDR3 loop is CATSQGNYGYTF. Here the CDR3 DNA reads TGTGCCACCAGCCAGGGGAACTATGGCTACACCTTC.

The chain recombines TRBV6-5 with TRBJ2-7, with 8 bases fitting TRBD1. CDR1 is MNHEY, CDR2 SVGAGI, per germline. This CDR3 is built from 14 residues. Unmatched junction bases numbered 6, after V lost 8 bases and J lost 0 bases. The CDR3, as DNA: TGTGCCAGCTTTTGGGACAGGTCCTCCTACGAGCAGTACTTC. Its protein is CASFWDRSSYEQYF.

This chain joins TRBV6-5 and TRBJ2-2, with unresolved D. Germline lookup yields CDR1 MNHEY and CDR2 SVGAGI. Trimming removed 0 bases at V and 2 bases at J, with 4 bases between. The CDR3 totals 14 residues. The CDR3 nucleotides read TGTGCCAGCAGTTACTCCGTAAACACCGGGGAGCTGTTTTTT. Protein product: CASSYSVNTGELFF.

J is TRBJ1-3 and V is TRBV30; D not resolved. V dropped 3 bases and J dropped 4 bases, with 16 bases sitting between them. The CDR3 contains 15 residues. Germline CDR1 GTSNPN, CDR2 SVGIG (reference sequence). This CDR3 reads CAWSENTLRGNTIYF. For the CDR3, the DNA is TGTGCCTGGAGCGAAAATACACTGAGGGGAAACACCATATATTTT.

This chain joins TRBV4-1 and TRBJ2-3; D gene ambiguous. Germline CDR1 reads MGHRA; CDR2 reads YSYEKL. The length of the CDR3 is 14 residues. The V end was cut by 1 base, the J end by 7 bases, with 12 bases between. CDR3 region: CASSQATERNTQYF. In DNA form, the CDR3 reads TGCGCCAGCAGCCAAGCAACTGAAAGGAATACGCAGTATTTT.

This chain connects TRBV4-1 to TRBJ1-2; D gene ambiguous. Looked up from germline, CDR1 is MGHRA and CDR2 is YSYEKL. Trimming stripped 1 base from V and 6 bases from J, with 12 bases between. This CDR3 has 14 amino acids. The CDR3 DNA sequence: TGCGCCAGCAGCCAAGTTGGGGAGGTCAATGGCTACACCTTC. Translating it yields CASSQVGEVNGYTF.

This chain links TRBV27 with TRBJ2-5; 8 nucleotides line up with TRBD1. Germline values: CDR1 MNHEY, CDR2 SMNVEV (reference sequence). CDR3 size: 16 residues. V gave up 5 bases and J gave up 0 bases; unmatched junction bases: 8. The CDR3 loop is CASSPGTGLYQETQYF. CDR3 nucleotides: TGTGCCAGCAGTCCCGGGACAGGCCTGTACCAAGAGACCCAGTACTTC.

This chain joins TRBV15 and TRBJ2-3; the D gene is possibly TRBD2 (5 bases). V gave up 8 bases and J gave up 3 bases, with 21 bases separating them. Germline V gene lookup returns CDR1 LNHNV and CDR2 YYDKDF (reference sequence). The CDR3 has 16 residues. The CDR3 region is CATCLPLAAGTDTQYF. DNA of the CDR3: TGTGCCACCTGCCTCCCCCTAGCTGCTGGTACAGATACGCAGTATTTT.

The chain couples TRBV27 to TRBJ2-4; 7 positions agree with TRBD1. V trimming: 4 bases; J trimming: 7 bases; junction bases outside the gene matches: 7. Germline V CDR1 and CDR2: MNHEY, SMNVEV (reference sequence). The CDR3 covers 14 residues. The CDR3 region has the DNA TGTGCCAGCAGTTCAAATACAGGGGCCAACATTCAGTACTTC. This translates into CASSSNTGANIQYF.